The TCR beta chain described here comes from a study of beta chain features in type 1 diabetes. Across the whole study: Patients did not differ from healthy donors in age, gender or cell yield. General observations from the study: Across all four CD4+ subsets, people with type 1 diabetes showed modestly shorter TCRB CDR3s. Researchers reported that naive, central memory and Treg TCRB repertoires appeared more similar in patients than in healthy donors. Insertions at VDJ junctions were less frequent in type 1 diabetes patients. These patients also deleted more nucleotides at the same junctions.

Expressed TCRB transcripts were sequenced after all isolated RNA was converted to cDNA. Here immunoSEQ multiplex PCR was the method, and the copy in TCRdb shows in-frame clones only, minus some. The table includes fewer than 400,000 clones, approximately 9.9% detected once. About this clone itself: The antigen remains unidentified.

Trimming took 6 bases from V and 0 from J, leaving 17 bases between them. Per the germline V gene, CDR1 is MNHEY and CDR2 is SMNVEV (reference sequence). There are 17 residues in the CDR3. Sorting with CD45RO/CCR7/CD25/CD127/CD95/CD27 yielded naive, central memory, regulatory and stem-like memory CD4+ cells. This chain connects TRBV27 to TRBJ1-4; possible D gene TRBD1, 6 bases. Specimen: central memory CD4+ T cells from blood. The TCR originated in a man aged 25 to 45 with type 1 diabetes. The CDR3 loop is CASSQQGIASTNEKLFF. Here the CDR3 DNA reads TGTGCCAGCAGCCAACAGGGAATTGCGTCAACTAATGAAAAACTGTTTTTT.